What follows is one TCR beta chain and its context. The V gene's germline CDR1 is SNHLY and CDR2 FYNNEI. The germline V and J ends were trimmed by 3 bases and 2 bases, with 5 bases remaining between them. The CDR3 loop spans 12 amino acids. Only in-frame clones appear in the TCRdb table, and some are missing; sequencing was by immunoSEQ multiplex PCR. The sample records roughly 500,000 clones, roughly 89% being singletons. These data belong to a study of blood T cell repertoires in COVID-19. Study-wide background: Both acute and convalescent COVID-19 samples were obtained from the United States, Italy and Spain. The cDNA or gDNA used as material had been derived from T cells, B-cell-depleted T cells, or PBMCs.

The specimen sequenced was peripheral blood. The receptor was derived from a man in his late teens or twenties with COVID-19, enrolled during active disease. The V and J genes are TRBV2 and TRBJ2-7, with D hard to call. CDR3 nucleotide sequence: TGTGCCAGCAGTGATTTAACCTACGAGCAGTACTTC. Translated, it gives CASSDLTYEQYF.